This TCR beta chain was sequenced during a study of vaccination and CD4 T cells after COVID-19. The treatment here: approximately 11-day PBMC culture with coronavirus spike peptide pools or control peptides (ViraFEST assay). Germline loops: CDR1 KGHDR, CDR2 SFDVKD. CDR3 length: 17 amino acids. Trimming pared 4 bases from V and 5 bases from J, leaving 21 bases between. At the Johns Hopkins FTIC core, DNA taken from cultured CD4+ T cells was sequenced by way of the Oncomine TCR Beta short-read assay. TCRdb redid the calling of the PCR reads with MiXCR, one entry per CDR3 protein. The data show fewer than 20,000 distinct CDR3 sequences, roughly half seen once. About this clonotype itself: The target antigen is unknown.

This sequence joins TRBV24-1 and TRBJ2-3, with D uncertain. The TCR comes from a human donor who had recovered from COVID-19. Material: CD4+ T cells from blood, cultured in vitro, obtained before SARS-CoV-2 vaccination. CDR3 nucleotide sequence: TGTGCCACCAGTGACCCCCTCCCCGGCGAAACGATAGATACGCAGTATTTT. Translation: CATSDPLPGETIDTQYF.